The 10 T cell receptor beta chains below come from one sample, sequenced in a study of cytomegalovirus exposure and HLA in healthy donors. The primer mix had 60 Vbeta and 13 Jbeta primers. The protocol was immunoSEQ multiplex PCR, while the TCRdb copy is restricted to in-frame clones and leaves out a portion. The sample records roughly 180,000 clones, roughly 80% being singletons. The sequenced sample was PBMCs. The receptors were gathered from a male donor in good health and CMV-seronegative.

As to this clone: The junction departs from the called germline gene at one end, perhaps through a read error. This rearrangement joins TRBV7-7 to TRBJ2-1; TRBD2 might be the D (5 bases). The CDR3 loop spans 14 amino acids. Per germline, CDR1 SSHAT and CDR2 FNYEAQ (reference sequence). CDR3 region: CASSLELESNEQFF. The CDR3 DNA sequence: TGTGCTAGCAGCTTAGAACTAGAATCCAATGAGCAGTTCTTC.

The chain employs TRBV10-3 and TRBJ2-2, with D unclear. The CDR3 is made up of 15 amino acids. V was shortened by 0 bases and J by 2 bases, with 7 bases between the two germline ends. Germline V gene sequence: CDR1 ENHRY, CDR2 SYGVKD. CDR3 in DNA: TGTGCCATCAGTGAGTCCGGTCATAACACCGGGGAGCTGTTTTTT. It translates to CAISESGHNTGELFF.

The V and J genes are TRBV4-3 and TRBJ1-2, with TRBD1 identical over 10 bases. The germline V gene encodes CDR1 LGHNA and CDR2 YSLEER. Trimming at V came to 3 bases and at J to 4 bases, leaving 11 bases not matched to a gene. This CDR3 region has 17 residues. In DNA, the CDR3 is TGCGCCAGCAGCCAGACGTCCGGGACAGGGGATACCTATGGCTACACCTTC. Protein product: CASSQTSGTGDTYGYTF.

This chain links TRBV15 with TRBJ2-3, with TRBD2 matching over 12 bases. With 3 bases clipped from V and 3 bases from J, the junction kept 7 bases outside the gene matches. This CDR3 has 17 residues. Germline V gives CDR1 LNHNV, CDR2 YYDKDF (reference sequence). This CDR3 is CATSSPSGGAGTDTQYF. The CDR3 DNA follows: TGTGCCACCAGCAGCCCTAGCGGGGGGGCCGGTACAGATACGCAGTATTTT.

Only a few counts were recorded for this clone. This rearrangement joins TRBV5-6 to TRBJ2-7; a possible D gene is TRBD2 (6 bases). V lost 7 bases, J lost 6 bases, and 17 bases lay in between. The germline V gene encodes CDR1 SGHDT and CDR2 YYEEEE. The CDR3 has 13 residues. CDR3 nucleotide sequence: TGTGCCAGCGTTGGGGCCGGGAGCGGCGAGCAGTACTTC. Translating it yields CASVGAGSGEQYF.

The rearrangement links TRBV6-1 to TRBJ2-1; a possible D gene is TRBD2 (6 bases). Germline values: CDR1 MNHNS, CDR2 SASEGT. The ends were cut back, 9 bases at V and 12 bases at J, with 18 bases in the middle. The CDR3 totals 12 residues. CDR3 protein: CASRVVAGGQFF. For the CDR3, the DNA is TGTGCCAGTCGCGTGGTCGCCGGGGGGCAGTTCTTC.

The CDR3 DNA sequence: TGTGCCAGCAGCGGGGGACAGGGGTTCTATGGCTACACCTTC. Its protein is CASSGGQGFYGYTF. The rearrangement uses TRBV5-4 and TRBJ1-2, with 10 bases matching TRBD1. Losses at the gene ends were 4 bases for V and 4 bases for J; bases not matched to a gene: 4. The CDR3 consists of 14 residues. Germline CDR1 and CDR2: SGHNT and YYREEE (reference sequence).

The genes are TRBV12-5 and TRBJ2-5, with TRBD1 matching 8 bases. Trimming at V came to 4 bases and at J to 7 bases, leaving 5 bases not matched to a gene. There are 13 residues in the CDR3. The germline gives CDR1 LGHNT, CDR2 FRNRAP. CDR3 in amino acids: CASGSDRDLTQYF. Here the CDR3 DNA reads TGTGCTAGTGGTTCGGACAGGGACTTGACCCAGTACTTC.

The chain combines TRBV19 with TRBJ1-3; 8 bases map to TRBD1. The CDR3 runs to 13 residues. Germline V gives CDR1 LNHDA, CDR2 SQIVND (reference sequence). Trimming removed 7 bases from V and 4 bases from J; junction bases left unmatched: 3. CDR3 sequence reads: CASTTGGGNTIYF. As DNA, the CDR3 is TGTGCCAGTACCACAGGGGGAGGAAACACCATATATTTT. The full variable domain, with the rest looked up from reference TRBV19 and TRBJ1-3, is DGGITQSPKYLFRKEGQNVTLSCEQNLNHDAMYWYRQDPGQGLRLIYYSQIVNDFQKGDIAEGYSVSREKKESFPLTVTSAQKNPTAFYLCASTTGGGNTIYFGEGSWLTVV.

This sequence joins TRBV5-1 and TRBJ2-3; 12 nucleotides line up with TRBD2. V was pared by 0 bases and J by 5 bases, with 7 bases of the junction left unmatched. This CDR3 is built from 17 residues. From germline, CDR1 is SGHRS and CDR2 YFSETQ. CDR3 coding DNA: TGCGCCAGCAGCTTGGTTTTGACTAGCGGGGGTAGAGATACGCAGTATTTT. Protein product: CASSLVLTSGGRDTQYF.